A single sample is the source of the 25 T cell receptor beta chains below, sequenced in a study of blood T cell repertoires in COVID-19. The assay was immunoSEQ multiplex PCR, and TCRdb's table has in-frame clones only and misses some. The repertoire holds some 200,000 clones, with 83% as singletons. Sequencing was carried out using PBMCs or T cells enriched from blood (not recorded which). The receptors derive from a woman in her fifties or sixties who had been exposed to COVID-19.

The J gene is TRBJ2-3, the V gene TRBV6-4, with a weak D call TRBD2 (7 bases). Germline CDR1 MRHNA, CDR2 SNTAGT. Between the trimmed V and J ends, which lost 6 bases and 1 base, there was a span of 17 bases. The length of the CDR3 is 16 residues. CDR3 amino acids: CASSTFGGGGTDTQYF. The CDR3, as DNA: TGTGCCAGCAGCACCTTTGGCGGGGGCGGCACAGATACGCAGTATTTT.

J is TRBJ1-1 and V is TRBV19; D unclear. CDR1 LNHDA and CDR2 SQIVND come from the germline V gene (reference sequence). The length of the CDR3 is 13 residues. Trimming cost V 3 bases and J 7 bases, with 12 bases left between them. CDR3 in DNA: TGTGCCAGTAGTATTGGAGGGAGAGTTGAAGCTTTCTTT. Its protein product is CASSIGGRVEAFF.

The chain joins TRBV15 to TRBJ2-3; no clear D gene. Germline V lookup: CDR1 LNHNV, CDR2 YYDKDF (reference sequence). Trimming cost V 0 bases and J 0 bases, with 7 bases left between them. This CDR3 is 15 amino acids long. The CDR3 DNA reads TGTGCCACCAGCAGAGAAATATCTAGCACAGATACGCAGTATTTT. Its protein product is CATSREISSTDTQYF. Full variable domain (missing parts from reference TRBV15 and TRBJ2-3): DAMVIQNPRYQVTQFGKPVTLSCSQTLNHNVMYWYQQKSSQAPKLLFHYYDKDFNNEADTPDNFQSRRPNTSFCFLDIRSPGLGDTAMYLCATSREISSTDTQYFGPGTRLTVL.

The CDR3 bases are TGTGCCAGCAGTTTAAGGGGGGGGGAAGCTTTCTTT. This translates into CASSLRGGEAFF. This chain uses TRBV12-3 or TRBV12-4 with TRBJ1-1; a weak D match, TRBD1 (6 bases). This CDR3 is 12 amino acids long. The V end was cut by 2 bases, the J end by 8 bases, with 9 bases between.

With respect to this clone: This same CDR3 is encoded by further DNA sequences in the sample. This chain uses TRBV12-3 or TRBV12-4 with TRBJ2-5; D is perhaps TRBD2 (5 bases). The CDR3 length is 13 residues. Trimming stripped 5 bases from V and 3 bases from J, with 10 bases between. The CDR3, as DNA: TGTGCCAGCAGTGGCACGGGGAAAGAGACCCAGTACTTC. Amino acids: CASSGTGKETQYF.

This chain connects TRBV6-5 to TRBJ2-2; D call uncertain. Trimming removed 7 bases from V and 3 bases from J, with 12 bases in between. CDR3 length: 14 residues. Germline lookup yields CDR1 MNHEY and CDR2 SVGAGI. CDR3 nucleotides: TGTGCCAGCACTACGACTTCGGACACCGGGGAGCTGTTTTTT. This gives the protein CASTTTSDTGELFF.

The rearrangement uses TRBV9 and TRBJ1-6, with 8 bases lining up with TRBD1. The CDR3 has 15 amino acids. V shed 5 bases and J 9 bases; nucleotides not matched to a gene: 10. Germline values: CDR1 SGDLS, CDR2 YYNGEE. The CDR3 DNA sequence: TGTGCCAGCAGATTCTCGGACAGGGCAGGTTCACCCCTCCACTTT. This sequence encodes CASRFSDRAGSPLHF.

V gene TRBV7-2 combines with J gene TRBJ1-2; D gene uncertain. The CDR3 consists of 16 residues. Trimming took 0 bases from V and 4 from J, leaving 15 bases between them. Per the germline V gene, CDR1 is SGHTA and CDR2 is FQGNSA. The CDR3 sequence: CASSLAPAGSSYGYTF. As DNA, the CDR3 is TGTGCCAGCAGCTTAGCTCCCGCAGGATCCTCCTATGGCTACACCTTC.

There are a few counts of this clone. V and J are TRBV9 and TRBJ2-3; 10 bases align to TRBD2. Germline trimming cut 5 bases from V and 3 bases from J; bases unmatched to any gene: 6. CDR1 is SGDLS and CDR2 is YYNGEE in the germline V gene. The CDR3 extends over 15 amino acids. CDR3 protein: CASSLSSGGTDTQYF. The CDR3 region has the DNA TGTGCCAGCAGTCTTTCTAGCGGGGGAACAGATACGCAGTATTTT.

The chain combines TRBV11-2 with TRBJ1-2, with TRBD1 matching 8 bases. Germline V CDR1 and CDR2: SGHAT, FQNNGV. Unmatched junction bases numbered 3, after V lost 3 bases and J lost 3 bases. This CDR3 region has 14 residues. Here the CDR3 DNA reads TGTGCCAGCAGCTTGACGACAGGGGACTATGGCTACACCTTC. It codes for CASSLTTGDYGYTF.

The chain uses TRBV4-2 and TRBJ1-1; D unresolved. Per germline, CDR1 LGHNA and CDR2 YNFKEQ. This CDR3 has 13 residues. Trimming took 3 bases from V and 1 from J, leaving 6 bases between them. The CDR3 bases are TGTGCCAGCAGCCACCCAGAGAACACTGAAGCTTTCTTT. Translation gives CASSHPENTEAFF.

This clone was detected once. This sequence joins TRBV2 and TRBJ1-2, with D perhaps matching TRBD1 (6 bases). The CDR3 spans 15 residues. Looked up from germline, CDR1 is SNHLY and CDR2 is FYNNEI. V was pared by 7 bases and J by 3 bases, with 18 bases between. The CDR3 spells CASIGGAGVYYGYTF. The CDR3 DNA reads TGTGCCAGCATTGGGGGGGCCGGTGTTTACTATGGCTACACCTTC.

V is TRBV6-2 or TRBV6-3 and J is TRBJ2-1; D gene ambiguous. The CDR3 runs 13 residues. Germline CDR1 reads MNHEY; CDR2 reads SVGEGT. Trimming stripped 0 bases from V and 7 bases from J, with 7 bases between. The CDR3 spells CASSYSRENEQFF. Here the CDR3 DNA reads TGTGCCAGCAGTTACTCGAGAGAAAATGAGCAGTTCTTC.

This chain connects TRBV12-3 or TRBV12-4 to TRBJ1-4; 8 nucleotides line up with TRBD1. V dropped 6 bases and J dropped 11; count of bases not matched to a gene: 2. This CDR3 spans 11 amino acids. The CDR3 sequence is CASSRQGKLFF. The CDR3, as DNA: TGTGCCAGCAGCCGACAGGGGAAACTGTTTTTT.

The gene calls are TRBV7-9 and TRBJ2-3; 10 bases fit TRBD2. The CDR3 runs 19 residues. After removal of 0 bases from V and 4 bases from J, the junction contained 13 bases not matched to a gene. CDR1 is SEHNR, CDR2 FQNEAQ, per germline (reference sequence). CDR3 in amino acids: CASSLALHYSSGGPDTQYF. The CDR3 DNA follows: TGTGCCAGCAGCTTAGCCCTCCATTATTCTAGCGGGGGACCAGATACGCAGTATTTT. Variable domain in full (rest from reference TRBV7-9 and TRBJ2-3): DTGVSQNPRHKITKRGQNVTFRCDPISEHNRLYWYRQTLGQGPEFLTYFQNEAQLEKSRLLSDRFSAERPKGSFSTLEIQRTEQGDSAMYLCASSLALHYSSGGPDTQYFGPGTRLTVL.

The V call is TRBV28, the J call TRBJ2-3, with 13 bases that match TRBD2. V was pared by 6 bases and J by 2 bases, with 8 bases of the junction left unmatched. CDR1 and CDR2 (germline): MDHEN, SYDVKM. This CDR3 contains 17 residues. The CDR3 DNA sequence: TGTGCCAGCAGCTATAGCGGACTAGCGGGGGACACAGATACGCAGTATTTT. It codes for CASSYSGLAGDTDTQYF.

V usage is TRBV29-1 and J usage is TRBJ2-5; 9 bases are shared with TRBD2. J was trimmed by 5 bases and V by 3 bases; bases with no gene match: 7. Germline V gene lookup returns CDR1 SQVTM and CDR2 ANQGSEA. The CDR3 runs 14 residues. CDR3 nucleotides: TGCAGCGTTGATGGGCGGGGGGGCCACGAGACCCAGTACTTC. Amino acids: CSVDGRGGHETQYF.

The CDR3 region is CASSEVGNTEAFF. CDR3 coding DNA: TGTGCCAGCAGTGAAGTCGGGAACACTGAAGCTTTCTTT. The chain carries TRBV6-1 and TRBJ1-1; the D is unclear. The germline V and J ends were trimmed by 1 base and 1 base, with 4 bases remaining between them. The CDR3 totals 13 residues. CDR1 is MNHNS and CDR2 is SASEGT in the germline V gene.

This clone was seen only once. V is TRBV12-3 or TRBV12-4 and J is TRBJ2-3, with D possibly TRBD1 on 6 matching bases. The CDR3 has 13 residues. V lost 8 bases to trimming and J lost 1 base, with 10 bases between them. The chain's CDR3 is CASQRQGTDTQYF. The CDR3 DNA is TGTGCCAGCCAAAGACAGGGCACAGATACGCAGTATTTT.

V is TRBV6-4 and J is TRBJ1-6; 8 bases match TRBD1. Germline assignment: CDR1 MRHNA and CDR2 SNTAGT. This CDR3 has 14 residues. V was clipped by 6 bases and J by 9 bases; unmatched bases: 7. CDR3 sequence reads: CASRDRAEGSPLHF. The DNA for the CDR3 is TGTGCCAGCAGGGACAGGGCTGAGGGTTCACCCCTCCACTTT.

The sample holds a few counts of this clone. The CDR3 coding sequence is TGTGCCAGCAGTACTATGGCAGGGGAAGCTTTCTTT. This encodes CASSTMAGEAFF. The chain couples TRBV12-3 or TRBV12-4 to TRBJ1-1; TRBD1 might be the D (5 bases). The CDR3 sequence is 12 residues long. Trimming left V 5 bases short and J 8 bases short, with 12 bases between.

The chain carries TRBV3-1 (or the pseudogene TRBV3-2) and TRBJ1-5; the D gene is possibly TRBD1 (5 bases). V was shortened by 3 bases and J by 6 bases, with 6 bases between the two germline ends. Germline V gives CDR1 LGHDT, CDR2 YNNKEL (reference sequence). The CDR3 is made up of 12 amino acids. The CDR3 region has the DNA TGTGCCAGCAGCCAGGGGGGTCAGCCCCAGCATTTT. Translating it yields CASSQGGQPQHF.

The rearrangement links TRBV18 to TRBJ2-6; TRBD1 aligns across 8 bases. Unmatched junction bases numbered 7, after V lost 3 bases and J lost 0 bases. This CDR3 has 18 amino acids. In germline, CDR1 is KGHSH, CDR2 LQKENI. The CDR3 region has the DNA TGTGCCAGCTCACCCCGTGGTACAGGGGGCTCTGGGGCCAACGTCCTGACTTTC. This gives the protein CASSPRGTGGSGANVLTF.

This rearrangement joins TRBV19 to TRBJ2-7; TRBD1 matches at 8 bases. The germline V gene encodes CDR1 LNHDA and CDR2 SQIVND (reference sequence). Trimming at V came to 0 bases and at J to 3 bases, leaving 4 bases not matched to a gene. This CDR3 comprises 15 residues. CDR3 sequence reads: CASSIDRTGNYEQYF. In nucleotides, the CDR3 is TGTGCCAGTAGTATAGACAGGACAGGGAACTACGAGCAGTACTTC.

DNA for the CDR3: TGCGCCAGCAGCTTGGAACAGGGGAGCTATGGCTACACCTTC. Translated, it gives CASSLEQGSYGYTF. This sequence joins TRBV4-1 and TRBJ1-2; 7 bases align to TRBD1. Germline V gene lookup returns CDR1 MGHRA and CDR2 YSYEKL. The length of the CDR3 is 14 residues. The junction had 7 bases not matched to a gene; V was cut back by 5 bases and J by 4 bases.